A single sample gave rise to the 13 T cell receptor beta chains below, sequenced in a study of blood T cell repertoires in COVID-19. Measured with immunoSEQ multiplex PCR; TCRdb has only the in-frame clones, and not every one. The sample shows roughly 440,000 clones, about nine tenths of them seen only once. Specimen: peripheral blood. The receptors originated from a woman aged 45-59 years with COVID-19, enrolled during active disease.

This rearrangement joins TRBV30 to TRBJ1-5, with D maybe TRBD1 (6 bases). Between the trimmed V and J ends, which lost 0 bases and 4 bases, there was a span of 10 bases. This CDR3 comprises 14 residues. Germline CDR1 GTSNPN, CDR2 SVGIG (reference sequence). Written as DNA, the CDR3 is TGTGCCTGGAGTGTAACAGGGACGAATCAGCCCCAGCATTTT. Translation: CAWSVTGTNQPQHF.

The chain links TRBV30 to TRBJ2-2; a possible D gene is TRBD2 (6 bases). V was trimmed by 4 bases and J by 7 bases, leaving 22 bases between them. The CDR3 loop spans 16 amino acids. Germline assignment: CDR1 GTSNPN and CDR2 SVGIG (reference sequence). The CDR3 is CAWNGALEGWGGELFF. In DNA, the CDR3 is TGTGCCTGGAACGGCGCACTGGAGGGATGGGGCGGGGAGCTGTTTTTT.

The chain is built from TRBV2 and TRBJ2-3, with 14 nucleotides matching TRBD2. The CDR3 covers 18 residues. Trimming cost V 6 bases and J 5 bases; bases outside gene matches: 13. Germline lookup yields CDR1 SNHLY and CDR2 FYNNEI. The CDR3 sequence: CASRPGPRLAGGQDTQYF. CDR3 in DNA: TGTGCCAGCAGGCCCGGGCCTAGACTAGCGGGGGGGCAAGATACGCAGTATTTT.

The table lists this clone with a few counts. This chain joins TRBV10-3 and TRBJ1-3; the match to TRBD1 covers 7 bases. Germline V gives CDR1 ENHRY, CDR2 SYGVKD. Unmatched junction bases numbered 7, after V lost 5 bases and J lost 0 bases. There are 16 residues in the CDR3. The DNA of the CDR3 is TGTGCCATCAGTTCTACCAGGGGGATCTCTGGAAACACCATATATTTT. As protein: CAISSTRGISGNTIYF.

This clone came up once. The rearrangement links TRBV13 to TRBJ2-7, with 9 bases lining up with TRBD1. V was clipped by 5 bases and J by 2 bases; unmatched bases: 10. The CDR3 consists of 16 residues. Germline values: CDR1 PRHDT, CDR2 FYEKMQ (reference sequence). The CDR3 loop reads CASSDMSRDRAYEQYF. CDR3 coding DNA: TGTGCCAGCAGCGACATGTCCCGGGACAGGGCCTACGAGCAGTACTTC.

This clone was counted between two and nine times. This CDR3 reads CACASVDEQFF. The CDR3 nucleotides read TGTGCTTGCGCTAGCGTCGATGAGCAGTTCTTC. This chain uses TRBV30 with TRBJ2-1; the D gene is possibly TRBD2 (6 bases). Germline V gives CDR1 GTSNPN, CDR2 SVGIG (reference sequence). The CDR3 covers 11 residues.

This clone was seen once. The identical CDR3 is also encoded by other nucleotide sequences in the sample. The chain employs TRBV7-2 and TRBJ1-5; 8 bases fit TRBD1. The CDR3 length is 14 residues. Germline values: CDR1 SGHTA, CDR2 FQGNSA. After removal of 4 bases from V and 4 bases from J, the junction contained 3 bases not matched to a gene. For the CDR3, the DNA is TGTGCCAGCAGCTCCACAGGGGGTAATCAGCCCCAGCATTTT. Translating gives CASSSTGGNQPQHF.

Only one count was recorded for this clone. This sequence joins TRBV29-1 and TRBJ1-2; D is perhaps TRBD1 (6 bases). This CDR3 spans 11 amino acids. V lost 3 bases, J lost 7 bases, and 9 bases lay in between. Germline V lookup: CDR1 SQVTM, CDR2 ANQGSEA. The CDR3 is CSVEGASGYTF. As DNA, the CDR3 is TGCAGCGTTGAGGGGGCATCTGGCTACACCTTC.

To note about this clone: The sample holds other DNA sequences that translate to the same CDR3. The rearrangement joins TRBV30 to TRBJ1-5, with D tentatively TRBD1 (5 bases). Trimming took off 2 bases at V and 6 bases at J, with 11 bases between the two ends. The germline CDR1 and CDR2 sequences are GTSNPN and SVGIG (reference sequence). This CDR3 has 13 residues. The CDR3 reads CAWSSGGTQPQHF. The CDR3 DNA sequence: TGTGCCTGGAGTTCGGGGGGAACTCAGCCCCAGCATTTT. Based on the CDR3 plus reference TRBV30 and TRBJ1-5, the full variable domain is SQTIHQWPATLVQPVGSPLSLECTVEGTSNPNLYWYRQAAGRGLQLLFYSVGIGQISSEVPQNLSASRPQDRQFILSSKKLLLSDSGFYLCAWSSGGTQPQHFGDGTRLSIL.

J is TRBJ1-5 and V is TRBV6-2 or TRBV6-3, with TRBD1 matching over 7 bases. Losses at the gene ends were 0 bases for V and 0 bases for J; bases not matched to a gene: 8. The CDR3 is made up of 18 amino acids. Germline V gene data show CDR1 as MNHEY and CDR2 as SVGEGT. CDR3: CASSYSTTGDVSNQPQHF. CDR3 in DNA: TGTGCCAGCAGTTACTCGACAACAGGGGACGTTAGCAATCAGCCCCAGCATTTT.

The chain employs TRBV6-5 and TRBJ2-7; D remains unclear. The ends were cut back, 1 base at V and 4 bases at J, with 8 bases in the middle. The CDR3 consists of 13 residues. Germline values: CDR1 MNHEY, CDR2 SVGAGI. Here the CDR3 reads CASSYFGGYEQYF. CDR3 sequence (DNA): TGTGCCAGCAGTTACTTCGGCGGATACGAGCAGTACTTC.

The chain is built from TRBV5-6 and TRBJ1-5; TRBD1 agrees at 8 bases. Germline trimming cut 4 bases from V and 0 bases from J; bases unmatched to any gene: 6. The CDR3 contains 16 residues. Germline V gene sequence: CDR1 SGHDT, CDR2 YYEEEE. DNA for the CDR3: TGTGCCAGCAGCGTAGGGACAGGCTATAGCAATCAGCCCCAGCATTTT. Amino acids: CASSVGTGYSNQPQHF.

This clone came up once. J is TRBJ1-2 and V is TRBV18; 8 bases are a match to TRBD1. Germline values: CDR1 KGHSH, CDR2 LQKENI. V dropped 0 bases and J dropped 5; count of bases not matched to a gene: 11. This CDR3 is 17 amino acids long. The CDR3 DNA follows: TGTGCCAGCTCACCACCTGGTGGACAGGGAAACTGGTATGGCTACACCTTC. Translation gives CASSPPGGQGNWYGYTF.